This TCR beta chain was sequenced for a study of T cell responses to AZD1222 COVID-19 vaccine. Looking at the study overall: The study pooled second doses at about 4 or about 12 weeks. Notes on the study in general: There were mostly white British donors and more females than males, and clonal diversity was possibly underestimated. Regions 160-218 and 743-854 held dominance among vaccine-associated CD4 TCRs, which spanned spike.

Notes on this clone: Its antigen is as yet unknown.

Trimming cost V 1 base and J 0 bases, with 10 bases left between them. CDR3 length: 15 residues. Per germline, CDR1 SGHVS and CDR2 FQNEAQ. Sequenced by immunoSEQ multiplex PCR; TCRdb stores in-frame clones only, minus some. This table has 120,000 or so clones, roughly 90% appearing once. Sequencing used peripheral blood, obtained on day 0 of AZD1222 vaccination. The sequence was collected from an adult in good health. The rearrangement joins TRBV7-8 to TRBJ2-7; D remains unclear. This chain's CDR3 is CASSLDDSYSYEQYF. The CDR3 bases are TGTGCCAGCAGCTTAGACGACTCCTACTCCTACGAGCAGTACTTC.